This T cell receptor (beta chain) originates from a study of cytomegalovirus exposure and HLA in healthy donors. Germline-derived CDR1 and CDR2 are SGHTA and FQGTGA. The CDR3 has 16 residues. J lost 2 bases, V lost 6 bases, and 12 bases had no gene match. The PCR was carried out with 60 Vbeta primers and 13 Jbeta primers. Measured with immunoSEQ multiplex PCR; TCRdb has only the in-frame clones, and not every one. Of about 90,000 clones listed, less than 85% are singletons. Worth noting for this clone: Antigen specificity is unknown.

The study, taken as a whole, reports: Altogether, 164 TCR beta chains were recorded as cytomegalovirus-associated. Common viral pathogens (according to a later analysis) appeared linked to several of the most significant clusters.

This receptor was identified in a woman in her fifties or sixties in good health and CMV-seropositive. The chain employs TRBV7-3 and TRBJ2-7, with 8 bases that match TRBD1. The specimen sequenced was PBMCs. The CDR3 reads CASRSSSGTGPYEQYF. The CDR3 coding sequence is TGTGCCAGCAGGTCTTCCTCCGGGACAGGCCCCTACGAGCAGTACTTC. Full variable domain (remainder filled in from reference TRBV7-3 and TRBJ2-7): GAGVSQTPSNKVTEKGKYVELRCDPISGHTALYWYRQSLGQGPEFLIYFQGTGAADDSGLPNDRFFAVRPEGSVSTLKIQRTERGDSAVYLCASRSSSGTGPYEQYFGPGTRLTVT.